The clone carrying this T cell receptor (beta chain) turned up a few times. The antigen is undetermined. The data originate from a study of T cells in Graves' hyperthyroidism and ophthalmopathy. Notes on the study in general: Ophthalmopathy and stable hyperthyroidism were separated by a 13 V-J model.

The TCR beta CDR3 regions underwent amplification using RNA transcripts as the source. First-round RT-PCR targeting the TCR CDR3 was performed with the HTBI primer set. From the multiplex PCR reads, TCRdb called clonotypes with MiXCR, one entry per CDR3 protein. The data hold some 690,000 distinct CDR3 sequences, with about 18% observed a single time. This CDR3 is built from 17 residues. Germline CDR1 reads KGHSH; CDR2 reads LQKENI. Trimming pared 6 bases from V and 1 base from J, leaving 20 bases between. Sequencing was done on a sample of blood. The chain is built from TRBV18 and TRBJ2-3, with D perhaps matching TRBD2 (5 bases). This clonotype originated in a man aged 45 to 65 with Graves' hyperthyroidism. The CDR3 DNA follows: TGTGCCAGCTCGCCAATACTCCTCGGGGTGGGCACAGATACGCAGTATTTT. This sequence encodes CASSPILLGVGTDTQYF. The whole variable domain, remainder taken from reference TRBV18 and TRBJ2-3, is NAGVMQNPRHLVRRRGQEARLRCSPMKGHSHVYWYRQLPEEGLKFMVYLQKENIIDESGMPKERFSAEFPKEGPSILRIQQVVRGDSAAYFCASSPILLGVGTDTQYFGPGTRLTVL.